This T cell receptor beta chain was documented in a study of shared clonotypes between healthy human individuals. This CDR3 spans 15 amino acids. The germline CDR1 and CDR2 sequences are SGHNT and YENEEA. This clone was seen once. Its antigen is undetermined. At one end, the junction sequence differs from germline, possibly due to a read error. The data were produced by immunoSEQ multiplex PCR, yet TCRdb's version contains in-frame clones alone and is incomplete. This sample yields 2 million to 2.5 million clones, of which less than 95% are seen a single time; about 0.36% belongs to the top ten. Study-wide points: The rarefaction results pointed to incomplete sorted-subset sequencing despite large depth. Approximately 5.3% was the fraction of naive CD4 clonotypes found shared across a few donors. Compared with clonotypes that all four donors shared, non-shared clonotypes had lower generation probabilities. Estimated richness was generally greater in naive than memory subsets.

V is TRBV11-3 and J is TRBJ2-3, with 8 bases lining up with TRBD2. The sequence derives from a man aged 18 to 29 in good health. Some clones in this sample may be carry-over from other donors' samples. The sequenced sample consisted of naive CD4+ T cells from PBMCs. The subset here: CD45RA+ positively selected. The CDR3 sequence: CASSRTSISTDAQYF. CDR3 coding DNA: TGTGCCAGCAGCCGGACTAGCATTAGCACAGATGCGCAGTATTTT.